This is a list of T cell receptor beta chains from one sample in a study of T-cell memory formation after mild COVID-19. TCRdb recomputed calls from the 5' RACE reads with MiXCR, one row per CDR3 protein. This sample has some 120,000 distinct CDR3 sequences; roughly 6% occur once, and the top ten carry 2% to 2.5%. The sequenced sample consisted of PBMCs or a T cell subset sorted from them (not recorded which). All receptors derive from an adult woman who had mild COVID-19 (a few samples of this study predate the infection). Cell type and time point are not known. Each CDR3 is given with its conserved first and last residue. A D gene is named only where the DNA matches it firmly. Part of the rows lack a size; the others show once, few, many or a class for expanded clones.

clone_size	j_call	d_call	cdr3_length	v_call	cdr3_aa	cdr3_nt
few	TRBJ2-1	TRBD2	13	TRBV10-3	CAIGLGRDNEQFF	TGTGCCATCGGGCTCGGGAGGGATAATGAGCAGTTCTTC
-	TRBJ2-1	TRBD2	17	TRBV3-1	CASSQDVSLAGANEQFF	TGTGCCAGCAGCCAAGATGTTAGCCTAGCGGGAGCCAATGAGCAGTTCTTC
many	TRBJ1-2	-	17	TRBV5-1	CASSLLPGPQVGYGYTF	TGCGCCAGCAGCTTATTACCCGGCCCGCAAGTGGGCTATGGCTACACCTTC
-	TRBJ1-5	-	12	TRBV7-9	CASSLNSGTVHF	TGTGCCAGCAGCTTAAATTCCGGGACGGTGCATTTT
many	TRBJ2-2	-	14	TRBV7-8	CASSYRIAVGELFF	TGTGCCAGCAGTTATCGCATAGCTGTCGGGGAGCTGTTTTTT
many	TRBJ2-7	TRBD2	15	TRBV29-1	CSVMGLLANTYEQYF	TGCAGCGTTATGGGTTTACTAGCGAACACCTACGAGCAGTACTTC
-	TRBJ2-2	-	12	TRBV29-1	CSVVEGPGELFF	TGCAGCGTTGTTGAGGGTCCCGGGGAGCTGTTTTTT
few	TRBJ2-3	-	12	TRBV6-2/TRBV6-3	CASRERTDTQYF	TGTGCCAGCAGGGAGAGGACAGATACGCAGTATTTT
few	TRBJ2-5	TRBD2	13	TRBV24-1	CATSGLREGTQYF	TGTGCCACCTCGGGACTAAGGGAAGGGACCCAGTACTTC
many	TRBJ1-1	-	15	TRBV2	CASSEGQPPGAEAFF	TGTGCCAGCAGTGAAGGCCAGCCCCCCGGGGCTGAAGCTTTCTTT
-	TRBJ2-1	-	15	TRBV11-3	CASSFQGGANNEQFF	TGTGCCAGCAGCTTCCAGGGGGGGGCGAACAATGAGCAGTTCTTC
few	TRBJ2-7	-	14	TRBV12-3/TRBV12-4	CASSSTGGTYEQYF	TGTGCCAGCAGCTCGACAGGCGGTACCTACGAGCAGTACTTC
few	TRBJ2-2	TRBD1	15	TRBV12-3/TRBV12-4	CASSLRQGPTGELFF	TGTGCCAGCAGCCTCAGACAGGGCCCCACCGGGGAGCTGTTTTTT
-	TRBJ1-1	-	15	TRBV10-3	CAISDPGRQNTEAFF	TGTGCCATCAGTGACCCGGGACGGCAGAACACTGAAGCTTTCTTT
-	TRBJ2-6	-	20	TRBV7-2	CASSLVVSAGTPIGANVLTF	TGTGCCAGCAGCTTAGTAGTGTCCGCCGGGACTCCCATTGGGGCCAACGTCCTGACTTTC
once	TRBJ1-4	-	14	TRBV5-6	CASSLSRRLEKLFF	TGTGCCAGCAGCTTGAGCCGGAGGCTCGAAAAACTGTTTTTT
-	TRBJ2-1	-	13	TRBV7-7	CASSPDLYNEQFF	TGTGCCAGCAGCCCCGACCTTTACAATGAGCAGTTCTTC
few	TRBJ2-1	TRBD2	16	TRBV7-8	CASSLSQGLAEGEQFF	TGTGCCAGCAGCTTATCTCAAGGACTAGCTGAGGGTGAGCAGTTCTTC
many	TRBJ1-3	TRBD1	16	TRBV5-1	CASSLESRGSGNTIYF	TGCGCCAGCAGCTTGGAATCCAGGGGGTCTGGAAACACCATATATTTT
many	TRBJ2-1	TRBD2	16	TRBV7-8	CASSLERGRGGNEQFF	TGTGCCAGCAGCTTAGAGCGGGGGCGCGGAGGGAATGAGCAGTTCTTC
-	TRBJ1-5	-	14	TRBV18	CASSPLGGNQPQHF	TGTGCCAGCTCACCTTTGGGCGGCAATCAGCCCCAGCATTTT
-	TRBJ2-3	TRBD2	17	TRBV12-3/TRBV12-4	CASSLGTSGRGTDTQYF	TGTGCCAGCAGTTTAGGGACTAGCGGGAGAGGCACAGATACGCAGTATTTT
-	TRBJ2-5	-	13	TRBV9	CASSVGAEETQYF	TGTGCCAGCAGCGTAGGGGCCGAAGAGACCCAGTACTTC
few	TRBJ2-3	-	11	TRBV12-3/TRBV12-4	CASILADTQYF	TGTGCCAGCATCCTAGCAGATACGCAGTATTTT
many	TRBJ2-1	-	16	TRBV5-1	CASSPRGEKSHNEQFF	TGCGCCAGCAGCCCCCGAGGGGAGAAGTCCCACAATGAGCAGTTCTTC
many	TRBJ1-1	-	14	TRBV2	CASRAGRMNTEAFF	TGTGCCAGCAGAGCGGGCAGGATGAACACTGAAGCTTTCTTT
many	TRBJ2-7	TRBD1	15	TRBV5-1	CASSLGTTGDDEQYF	TGCGCCAGCAGCTTGGGGACGACAGGGGACGACGAGCAGTACTTC
few	TRBJ2-5	TRBD1	13	TRBV20-1	CSADPGQGETQYF	TGCAGTGCTGATCCGGGACAGGGAGAGACCCAGTACTTC
few	TRBJ2-3	TRBD1	15	TRBV5-1	CASSARTGGIDTQYF	TGCGCCAGCAGCGCCCGGACAGGGGGTATAGATACGCAGTATTTT
many	TRBJ1-2	-	13	TRBV5-1	CASSQAGIYGYTF	TGCGCCAGCAGCCAGGCAGGGATCTATGGCTACACCTTC
few	TRBJ2-4	-	11	TRBV20-1	CSAIIWNIQYF	TGCAGTGCTATTATTTGGAACATTCAGTACTTC
few	TRBJ2-5	TRBD2	17	TRBV7-2	CASSLRGGWSSSETQYF	TGTGCCAGCAGCTTACGGGGGGGGTGGTCTAGCTCAGAGACCCAGTACTTC
few	TRBJ1-1	-	13	TRBV30	CAWSEQANTEAFF	TGTGCCTGGAGTGAACAGGCGAACACTGAAGCTTTCTTT
few	TRBJ1-1	TRBD1	15	TRBV6-1	CATKQGYGSDTEAFF	TGTGCCACCAAACAGGGGTACGGGTCTGACACTGAAGCTTTCTTT
many	TRBJ2-7	-	14	TRBV7-2	CASSLEGRATEQYF	TGTGCCAGCAGCTTAGAGGGGCGCGCAACGGAGCAGTACTTC
-	TRBJ2-3	-	12	TRBV29-1	CSVSSTTDTQYF	TGCAGCGTTTCTAGTACCACAGATACGCAGTATTTT
many	TRBJ2-7	-	11	TRBV30	CAWRIGGEQYF	TGTGCCTGGCGTATAGGGGGGGAGCAGTACTTC
few	TRBJ2-1	TRBD1	19	TRBV7-9	CASSPYRGGEDGPYNEQFF	TGTGCCAGCAGCCCTTACAGGGGCGGCGAGGATGGGCCCTACAATGAGCAGTTCTTC
many	TRBJ2-2	-	17	TRBV7-2	CASSLALTVYNTGELFF	TGTGCCAGCAGCTTAGCTTTGACAGTTTACAACACCGGGGAGCTGTTTTTT
many	TRBJ2-7	-	15	TRBV3-1	CASSQAPGQAYEQYF	TGTGCCAGCAGCCAAGCCCCGGGACAAGCCTACGAGCAGTACTTC
-	TRBJ2-7	TRBD2	15	TRBV27	CASSQGLAGTYEQYF	TGTGCCAGCAGTCAAGGACTAGCGGGGACCTACGAGCAGTACTTC
-	TRBJ2-7	TRBD1	14	TRBV7-9	CASSLFDRGHEQYF	TGTGCCAGCAGCTTATTCGACAGGGGCCACGAGCAGTACTTC
many	TRBJ1-2	-	14	TRBV20-1	CSATNPGANYGYTF	TGCAGTGCTACAAACCCAGGTGCTAACTATGGCTACACCTTC
-	TRBJ1-2	-	13	TRBV7-3	CASSLERQGVYTF	TGTGCCAGCAGCTTAGAGCGGCAGGGCGTCTACACCTTC
-	TRBJ1-5	-	12	TRBV15	CATSRERGPQHF	TGTGCCACCAGCAGAGAGAGGGGGCCCCAGCATTTT
-	TRBJ2-2	-	16	TRBV5-1	CASSSTGTRSTGELFF	TGCGCCAGCAGCTCAACCGGGACACGATCTACCGGGGAGCTGTTTTTT
few	TRBJ2-1	-	16	TRBV5-1	CASSLVVRSSYNEQFF	TGCGCCAGCAGCTTGGTGGTCAGAAGCTCCTACAATGAGCAGTTCTTC